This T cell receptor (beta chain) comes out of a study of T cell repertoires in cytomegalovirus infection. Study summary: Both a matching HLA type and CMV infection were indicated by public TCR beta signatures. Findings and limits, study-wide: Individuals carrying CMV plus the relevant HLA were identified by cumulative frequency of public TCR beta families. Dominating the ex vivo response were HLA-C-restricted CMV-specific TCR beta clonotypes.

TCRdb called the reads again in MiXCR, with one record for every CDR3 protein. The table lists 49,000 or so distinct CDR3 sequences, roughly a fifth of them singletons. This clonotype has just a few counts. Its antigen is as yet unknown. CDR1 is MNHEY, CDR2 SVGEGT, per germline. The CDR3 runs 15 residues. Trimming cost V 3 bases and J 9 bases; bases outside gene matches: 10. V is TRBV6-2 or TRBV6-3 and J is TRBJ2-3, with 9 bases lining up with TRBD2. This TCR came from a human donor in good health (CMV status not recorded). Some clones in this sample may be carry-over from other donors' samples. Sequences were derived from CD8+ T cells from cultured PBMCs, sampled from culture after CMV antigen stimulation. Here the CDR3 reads CASSYYGGGAETQYF. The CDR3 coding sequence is TGTGCCAGCAGTTATTACGGCGGGGGGGCCGAGACGCAGTATTTT.